Listed below are T cell receptor beta chains from one sample, sequenced in a study of neurological immune-mediated disorders. TCRdb ran MiXCR on the 5' RACE reads and lists one entry per CDR3 protein. The sample yields roughly 45,000 distinct CDR3 sequences, 3% to 3.5% seen once. Sequenced: PBMCs. The origin of the receptors is a woman aged 45-65 years with multiple sclerosis. Each CDR3 is given with its conserved first and last residue. D genes are given only for firm matches. Size tells how often a clone was seen (once, few, many) or the class of an expanded clone, and some rows leave it out.

v_call	clone_size	d_call	j_call	cdr3_length	cdr3_nt	cdr3_aa
TRBV5-1	many	TRBD1	TRBJ2-1	16	TGCGCCAGCAGCTCACCGGGACAGGGGGCCTACAATGAGCAGTTCTTC	CASSSPGQGAYNEQFF
TRBV7-9	many	TRBD1	TRBJ2-5	16	TGTGCCAGCAGACACTCAACACAGGGGGCCAGGGAGACCCAGTACTTC	CASRHSTQGARETQYF
TRBV9	many	.	TRBJ1-1	13	TGTGCCAGCAGCGGACGATTGAACACTGAAGCTTTCTTT	CASSGRLNTEAFF
TRBV5-1	many	TRBD2	TRBJ2-3	17	TGCGCCAGCAGCGGCCGGACTAGCGGGGGCCTCACAGATACGCAGTATTTT	CASSGRTSGGLTDTQYF
TRBV20-1	many	.	TRBJ1-5	12	TGCAGTGCGAGTCGAAACACTGGGCCCCAGCATTTT	CSASRNTGPQHF
TRBV20-1	many	.	TRBJ1-2	9	TGCAGTGCTAGAGATTTATACACCTTC	CSARDLYTF
TRBV20-1	.	.	TRBJ2-7	11	TGCAGTGCTTTAAGAACCTACGAGCAGTACTTC	CSALRTYEQYF
TRBV2	many	.	TRBJ1-2	12	TGTGCCAGCAGTGACAGCCACTATGGCTACACCTTC	CASSDSHYGYTF
TRBV3-1	many	.	TRBJ2-1	15	TGTGCCAGCAGCCCAAGCGGCCTCTCCTACAATGAGCAGTTCTTC	CASSPSGLSYNEQFF
TRBV7-9	many	TRBD2	TRBJ2-1	16	TGTGCCAGCAGCCCCTACGTAGCGGGAGGCCCCAATGAGCAGTTCTTC	CASSPYVAGGPNEQFF
TRBV6-5	many	.	TRBJ2-7	15	TGTGCCAGCAGTTACGGCTTGGGAGTCAGCTACGAGCAGTACTTC	CASSYGLGVSYEQYF
TRBV6-5	many	.	TRBJ1-6	12	TGTGCCAGCAGTTACGTTGGCTCACCCCTCCACTTT	CASSYVGSPLHF
TRBV20-1	many	.	TRBJ1-1	12	TGCAGTGCTAGAGGGGGGCCTTGGGGAGCTTTCTTT	CSARGGPWGAFF
TRBV6-5	.	TRBD1	TRBJ2-7	15	TGTGCCAGTAGTCACGAAAGGACAGGACTCTACGAGCAGTACTTC	CASSHERTGLYEQYF
TRBV5-1	many	TRBD2	TRBJ2-5	13	TGCGCCAGCAGCTGGACTAGCACGGAGACCCAGTACTTC	CASSWTSTETQYF
TRBV29-1	few	TRBD2	TRBJ2-1	14	TGCAGCGCCGAGGGGCGGGGGGGCCCCAATGAGCAGTTCTTC	CSAEGRGGPNEQFF
TRBV20-1	many	TRBD2	TRBJ2-3	15	TGCAGTGCTAGAGATTCTAGCGGGAGTTTAGATACGCAGTATTTT	CSARDSSGSLDTQYF
TRBV28	many	.	TRBJ2-1	13	TGTGCCAGCAGTGCGGGACATCGGGATGAGCAGTTCTTC	CASSAGHRDEQFF
TRBV10-3	many	.	TRBJ2-2	14	TGTGCCATCAGTGGGATAGGGAGTACCGGGGAGCTGTTTTTT	CAISGIGSTGELFF
TRBV29-1	many	TRBD1	TRBJ2-2	12	TGCAGCGCAAGGACAGGGACCGGGGAGCTGTTTTTT	CSARTGTGELFF
TRBV3-1	many	.	TRBJ2-1	16	TGTGCCAGCAGCCAAGGGTCAGCAGGGGCCTACAATGAGCAGTTCTTC	CASSQGSAGAYNEQFF
TRBV5-1	many	.	TRBJ2-5	18	TGCGCCAGCAGCTTGGCCTCTGGAGGGGCACAACCACGAGAGACCCAGTACTTC	CASSLASGGAQPRETQYF
TRBV3-1	many	TRBD2	TRBJ2-3	16	TGTGCCAGCAGCCAATTAGCGGGGGAGAGCACAGATACGCAGTATTTT	CASSQLAGESTDTQYF
TRBV5-1	many	.	TRBJ1-3	16	TGCGCCAGCAGCTTGGAAGGACAGCTCTCTGGAAACACCATATATTTT	CASSLEGQLSGNTIYF
TRBV7-6	many	TRBD2	TRBJ2-1	17	TGTGCCAGCAGCACCGGAGAAGGGCTAGCGGAGACCAATGAGCAGTTCTTC	CASSTGEGLAETNEQFF
TRBV6-6	many	TRBD2	TRBJ2-5	16	TGTGCCAGCAGTTACTCGCTAGCGGGGCATCAAGAGACCCAGTACTTC	CASSYSLAGHQETQYF
TRBV12-3/TRBV12-4	many	.	TRBJ2-2	15	TGTGCCAGTCATATTGAGGGGGGGAACACCGGGGAGCTGTTTTTT	CASHIEGGNTGELFF
TRBV5-6	many	.	TRBJ1-1	13	TGTGCCAGCAGTAACATGATGAACACTGAAGCTTTCTTT	CASSNMMNTEAFF
TRBV20-1	many	TRBD1	TRBJ2-3	16	TGCAGTGCTAGAGACGCGGGACAGGGGATCACAGATACGCAGTATTTT	CSARDAGQGITDTQYF
TRBV20-1	.	TRBD2	TRBJ2-7	12	TGCAGTGCTAGAGCGGGGGGAAGGGAGCAGTACTTC	CSARAGGREQYF
TRBV20-1	many	TRBD2	TRBJ2-4	16	TGCAGTGCTCTTCGAAGCGGGGGGGACTTCAAAAACATTCAGTACTTC	CSALRSGGDFKNIQYF
TRBV20-1	many	TRBD1	TRBJ2-1	15	TGCAGTGCTAGCCCCCGGGACAGGGGGGGCAATGAGCAGTTCTTC	CSASPRDRGGNEQFF
TRBV27	many	TRBD2	TRBJ2-2	18	TGTGCCAGCAGTCCGGGACTAGCGGGGGGGGCGAACACCGGGGAGCTGTTTTTT	CASSPGLAGGANTGELFF
TRBV14	many	.	TRBJ1-2	12	TGTGCCAGCAGCCGGAGAGGGGACGGCTACACCTTC	CASSRRGDGYTF